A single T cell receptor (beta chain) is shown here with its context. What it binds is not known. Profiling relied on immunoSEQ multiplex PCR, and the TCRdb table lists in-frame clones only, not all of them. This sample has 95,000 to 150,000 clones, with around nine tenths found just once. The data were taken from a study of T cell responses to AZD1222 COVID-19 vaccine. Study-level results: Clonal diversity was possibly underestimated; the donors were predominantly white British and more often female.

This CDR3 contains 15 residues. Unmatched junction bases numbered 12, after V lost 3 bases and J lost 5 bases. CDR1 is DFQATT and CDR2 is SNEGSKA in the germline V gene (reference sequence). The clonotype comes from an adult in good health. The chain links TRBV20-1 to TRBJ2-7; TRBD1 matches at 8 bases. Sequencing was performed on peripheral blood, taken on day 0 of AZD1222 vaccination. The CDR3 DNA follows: TGCAGTGCTAGTCGTTCCCTAGGGACAGGCCACGAGCAGTACTTC. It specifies CSASRSLGTGHEQYF.